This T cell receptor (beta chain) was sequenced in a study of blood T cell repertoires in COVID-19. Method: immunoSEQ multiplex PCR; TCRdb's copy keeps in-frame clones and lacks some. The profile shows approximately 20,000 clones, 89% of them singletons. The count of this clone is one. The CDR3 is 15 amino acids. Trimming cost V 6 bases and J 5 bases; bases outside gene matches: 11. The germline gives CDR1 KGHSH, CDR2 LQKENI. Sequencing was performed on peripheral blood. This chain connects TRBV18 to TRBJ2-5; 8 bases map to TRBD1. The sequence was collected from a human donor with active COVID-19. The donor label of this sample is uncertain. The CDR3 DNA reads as TGTGCCAGCTCGAGGAATCAGGGGGCGCAGGAGACCCAGTACTTC. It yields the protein CASSRNQGAQETQYF.